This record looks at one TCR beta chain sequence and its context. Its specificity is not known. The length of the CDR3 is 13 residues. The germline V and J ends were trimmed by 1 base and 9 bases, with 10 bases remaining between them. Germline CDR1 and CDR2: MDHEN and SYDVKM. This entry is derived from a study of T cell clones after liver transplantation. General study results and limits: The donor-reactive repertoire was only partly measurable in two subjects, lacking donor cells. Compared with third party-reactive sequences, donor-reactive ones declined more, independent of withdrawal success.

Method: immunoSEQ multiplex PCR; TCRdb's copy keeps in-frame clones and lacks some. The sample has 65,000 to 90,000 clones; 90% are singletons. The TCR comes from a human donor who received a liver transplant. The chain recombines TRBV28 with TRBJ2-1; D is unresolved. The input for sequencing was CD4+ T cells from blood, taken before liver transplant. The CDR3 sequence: CASSLSGYGEQFF. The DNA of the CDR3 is TGTGCCAGCAGTTTATCCGGGTACGGTGAGCAGTTCTTC.